The present TCR beta chain was sequenced within a study of CD8 T cells in Susac syndrome. Germline CDR1 GTSNPN, CDR2 SVGIG (reference sequence). Trimming cost V 3 bases and J 13 bases, with 16 bases left between them. CDR3 length: 12 residues. The RNA input was roughly 0.45 to 1 ug, and it was reverse transcribed with random hexamers. With immunoSEQ multiplex PCR, TCR beta CDR3 was amplified across 54 Vbeta and 13 Jbeta. TCRdb itself ran the immunoSEQ multiplex PCR reads through MiXCR, one entry per CDR3 protein. The sample consists of some 130,000 distinct CDR3 sequences, about 94% of them appearing once.

The sequenced sample consisted of CD4+ T cells from PBMCs. The chain uses TRBV30 and TRBJ2-1; TRBD1 or TRBD2 may be the D gene (5 bases each). The sequence was obtained from a human donor with multiple sclerosis. Written as DNA, the CDR3 is TGTGCCTGGAGCGCCCCTGGGGGAGTTCAGTTCTTC. Protein sequence: CAWSAPGGVQFF.